This T cell receptor beta chain appears in the sequencing data of a study of OX40 agonist ivuxolimab in advanced cancers. Clones were read by immunoSEQ multiplex PCR, and TCRdb kept only the in-frame ones, dropping some. Here the sample spans roughly 64,000 clones, 84% being singletons. V was pared by 1 base and J by 4 bases, with 6 bases of the junction left unmatched. Germline loops: CDR1 LGHNA, CDR2 YNFKEQ. The CDR3 totals 16 residues. The J gene is TRBJ2-3, the V gene TRBV4-2, with 9 bases that match TRBD2. This specimen was CD4+ or CD8+ T cells sorted from blood, taken in a trial of the OX40 agonist ivuxolimab. The receptor's source is an adult with an advanced solid tumor such as melanoma, head and neck, liver or kidney cancer. The CDR3 sequence: CASSQAQLAGADTQYF. For the CDR3, the DNA is TGTGCCAGCAGCCAAGCCCAACTAGCGGGTGCAGATACGCAGTATTTT.